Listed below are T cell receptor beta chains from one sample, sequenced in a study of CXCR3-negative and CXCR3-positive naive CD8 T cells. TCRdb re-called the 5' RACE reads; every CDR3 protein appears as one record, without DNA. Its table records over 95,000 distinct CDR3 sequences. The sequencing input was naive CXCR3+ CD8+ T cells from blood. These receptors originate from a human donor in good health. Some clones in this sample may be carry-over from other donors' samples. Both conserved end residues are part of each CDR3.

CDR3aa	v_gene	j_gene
CASSYSGQRSYEQYF	TRBV11-2	TRBJ2-7
CASSFEKGSSSEEQYF	TRBV13	TRBJ2-7
CSARGGSVVGYTF	TRBV20-1	TRBJ1-2
CASSSQREASLGELFF	TRBV5-1	TRBJ2-2
CASRDFGSGRPQYF	TRBV27	TRBJ2-4
CASSIVSGSGEQYF	TRBV19	TRBJ2-7
CSARQRSSYEQYF	TRBV20-1	TRBJ2-7
CASSGGVWNNSPLHF	TRBV12-3/TRBV12-4	TRBJ1-6
CASSSSLSSYNEQFF	TRBV7-2	TRBJ2-1
CSVELRDTRSYEQYF	TRBV29-1	TRBJ2-7
CASSLVGSGYTF	TRBV7-2	TRBJ1-2
CASSRPGLAGETSTDTQYF	TRBV7-2	TRBJ2-3
CASSLEAPIMNTEAFF	TRBV5-1	TRBJ1-1
CASSLSGTYEQYF	TRBV19	TRBJ2-7
CASSLAAVGFTEAFF	TRBV5-1	TRBJ1-1
CASDPFGGQGTDTDTQYF	TRBV12-5	TRBJ2-3
CASTRGGTEALRF	TRBV28	TRBJ1-6
CASSSSRAGQEQFF	TRBV4-3	TRBJ2-1
CASSSVGANTGELFF	TRBV7-9	TRBJ2-2
CSVEDAGTSGINEQFF	TRBV29-1	TRBJ2-1
CSGINDNEQFF	TRBV29-1	TRBJ2-1
CASSAVGATDQPQHF	TRBV7-2	TRBJ1-5
CASSLAQVLSYEQYF	TRBV28	TRBJ2-7
CASSPSGGLETQYF	TRBV6-6	TRBJ2-5
CASSLKQGAFGEQYF	TRBV7-9	TRBJ2-7
CASSLGLAGGPGSSYEQYF	TRBV13	TRBJ2-7
CASSQGARHYEQYF	TRBV3-1	TRBJ2-7
CATKGWGSSYNEQFF	TRBV24-1	TRBJ2-1
CASTPGTGNTYEQYF	TRBV5-6	TRBJ2-7